This TCR beta chain was sequenced for a study of T-cell memory formation after mild COVID-19. TCRdb redid the calling of the 5' RACE reads with MiXCR, one entry per CDR3 protein. The table shows 200,000 to 250,000 distinct CDR3 sequences, with roughly 14% occurring only once. The CDR3 sequence is 15 residues long. Trimming pared 3 bases from V and 1 base from J, leaving 7 bases between. The germline V gene has CDR1 KGHSH and CDR2 LQKENI. The chain combines TRBV18 with TRBJ1-6; D uncertain. The TCR comes from an adult woman who had mild COVID-19 (a few samples of this study predate the infection). Cell type and time point are not known. The sequencing sample was made of PBMCs or a T cell subset sorted from them (not recorded which). This CDR3 is CASSPPASYNSPLHF. CDR3 nucleotides: TGTGCCAGCTCACCGCCCGCGTCCTATAATTCACCCCTCCACTTT.